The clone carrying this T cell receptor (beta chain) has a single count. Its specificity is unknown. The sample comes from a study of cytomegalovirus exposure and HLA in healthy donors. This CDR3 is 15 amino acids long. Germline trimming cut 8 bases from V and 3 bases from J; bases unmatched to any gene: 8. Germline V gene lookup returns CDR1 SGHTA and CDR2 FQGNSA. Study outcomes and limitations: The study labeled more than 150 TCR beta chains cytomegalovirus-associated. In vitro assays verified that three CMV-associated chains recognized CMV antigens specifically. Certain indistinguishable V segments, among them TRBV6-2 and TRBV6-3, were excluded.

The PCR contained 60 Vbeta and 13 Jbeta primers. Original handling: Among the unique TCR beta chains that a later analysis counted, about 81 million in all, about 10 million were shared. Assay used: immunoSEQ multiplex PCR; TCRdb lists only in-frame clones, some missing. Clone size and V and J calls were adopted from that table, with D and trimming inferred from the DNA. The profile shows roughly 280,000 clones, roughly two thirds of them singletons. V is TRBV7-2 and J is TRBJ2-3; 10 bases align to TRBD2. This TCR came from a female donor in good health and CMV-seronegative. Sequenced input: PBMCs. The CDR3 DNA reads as TGTGCCAGCGGCTATAGCGGGAGGTATACAGATACGCAGTATTTT. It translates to CASGYSGRYTDTQYF.